Sequencing of this TCR beta chain was carried out in a study of shared clonotypes between healthy human individuals. Study context: Donors consisted of a couple of women and a few men between 18 and 49. Findings of the study overall: When naive CD4 clonotypes were compared across a few donors, about 4.8% were shared.

CD45RO-negative, CCR7-selected cells formed the naive CD8 fraction, which excluded terminally differentiated effector memory CD45RA+ cells. HIV-negative, healthy adults without recent acute infections or vaccinations were the donors. There are 15 residues in the CDR3. The germline V gene encodes CDR1 SGHRS and CDR2 YFSETQ. Trimming cost V 1 base and J 3 bases, with 13 bases left between them. Methods used by the authors: Filtering of immunoSEQ junctional sequences could not match full-length read filtering. The table came from immunoSEQ multiplex PCR; TCRdb's copy has only in-frame clones and leaves some out. V and J calls and clone size are as listed in that table; D and trimming were resolved from the DNA. The sample yields 2 million to 2.5 million clones, 85% to 95% seen once. Regarding this clone: Its antigen remains unidentified.

The chain joins TRBV5-1 to TRBJ1-1; tentative D call: TRBD1 (5 bases). Source material: naive CD8+ T cells from PBMCs. The receptor was derived from a man between 18 and 35 years old in good health. Some clones in this sample may be carry-over from other donors' samples. CDR3 sequence: CASSLLQVGDTEAFF. The CDR3 DNA is TGCGCCAGCAGCTTGCTACAGGTGGGGGACACTGAAGCTTTCTTT.